The rows below give T cell receptor beta chains drawn from one sample of a study of identical twins. TCRdb reprocessed the 5' RACE reads with MiXCR, giving one entry per CDR3 protein. Of about 530,000 distinct CDR3 sequences listed, around 15% are singletons. The same data also contributed to another study, on yellow fever vaccine responses in identical twins.

The material sequenced was CD4+ T cells sorted from blood. The receptors shown here come from a woman aged 18-29 years in good health. Each CDR3 is given with its conserved first and last residue. The order of the fields is J gene, D gene, clone size, V gene, CDR3 DNA, CDR3 protein. D genes are given only for firm matches. Size is omitted from some rows. Given values are once, few, many or a class for expanded clones.

TRBJ2-1,TRBD1,.,TRBV5-1,TGCGCCAGCGGCCCAGGACAGGGGGCTTACAATGAGCAGTTCTTC,CASGPGQGAYNEQFF
TRBJ2-3,TRBD2,few,TRBV12-3/TRBV12-4,TGTGCCAGCAGGGTCGGGACTAGCGGGACTAGCACAGATACGCAGTATTTT,CASRVGTSGTSTDTQYF
TRBJ1-2,TRBD1,few,TRBV12-3/TRBV12-4,TGTGCCAGCAGCCTCCGGGACAGGGTTTCCTTC,CASSLRDRVSF
TRBJ2-1,.,few,TRBV2,TGTGCCAGCAGTGATCCCAACCGGGTAAAGGATGAGCAGTTCTTC,CASSDPNRVKDEQFF
TRBJ2-5,TRBD2,few,TRBV27,TGTGCCAGCAGTGCATGGGGGACTAGCGGGAGTAAGACCCAGTACTTC,CASSAWGTSGSKTQYF
TRBJ2-1,.,few,TRBV15,TGTGCCACCAGCAGAGACCGTGTGGAGCAGTTCTTC,CATSRDRVEQFF
TRBJ2-5,TRBD1,.,TRBV18,TGTGCCAGCTCACCTCTCGGGACAGCCCAAGAGACCCAGTACTTC,CASSPLGTAQETQYF
TRBJ1-2,.,.,TRBV28,TGTGCCAGCAGTTGGTTGCATGGCTACACCTTC,CASSWLHGYTF
TRBJ2-2,TRBD1,.,TRBV7-3,TGTGCCAGCAGCTTACCCACAGGGGGAACCGGGGAGCTGTTTTTT,CASSLPTGGTGELFF
TRBJ2-1,.,.,TRBV12-3/TRBV12-4,TGTGCCAGCAGTTTAACTGAGAGCTCCTACAATGAGCAGTTCTTC,CASSLTESSYNEQFF
TRBJ2-1,.,few,TRBV6-2/TRBV6-3,TGTGCCAGCAGTTCCCGTAATCGACGTAGGTACAATGAGCAGTTCTTC,CASSSRNRRRYNEQFF
TRBJ2-6,.,.,TRBV5-6,TGTGCCAGCAGCAAACTAAGGAGTACTGGGGCCAACGTCCTGACTTTC,CASSKLRSTGANVLTF
TRBJ2-3,TRBD2,.,TRBV5-1,TGCGCCAGCAGCTCGACTAGCGGGTGGGCCTCAGATACGCAGTATTTT,CASSSTSGWASDTQYF
TRBJ2-2,.,few,TRBV18,TGTGCCAGCTCACCACCGAAAGGGGTCCCCACCGGGGAGCTGTTTTTT,CASSPPKGVPTGELFF
TRBJ2-5,.,few,TRBV6-1,TGTGCCAGCCGCGAGACTCCAATCGGAGAGACCCAGTACTTC,CASRETPIGETQYF
TRBJ1-4,.,.,TRBV2,TGTGCCAGCAGTGAAGCGGGGCCATGGGCGGTGGAACTGTTTTTT,CASSEAGPWAVELFF
TRBJ2-1,.,few,TRBV2,TGTGCCAGCAGTGAGGGGAGCTCCTACAATGAGCAGTTCTTC,CASSEGSSYNEQFF
TRBJ2-1,TRBD1,few,TRBV4-1,TGCGCCAGCAGCCCCTTGGCGGGACAGGGAAACAATGAGCAGTTCTTC,CASSPLAGQGNNEQFF
TRBJ2-1,.,.,TRBV24-1,TGTGCCACCAGTGATTTGCATGGCCCAGGACAGAGCTCCTACAATGAGCAGTTCTTC,CATSDLHGPGQSSYNEQFF
TRBJ2-2,.,.,TRBV27,TGTGCCAGCAGCCGATACTCAGCGAACACCGGGGAGCTGTTTTTT,CASSRYSANTGELFF
TRBJ2-5,.,few,TRBV15,TGTGCCACCAGCAGAGTAGCGGAGACCCAGTACTTC,CATSRVAETQYF
TRBJ2-1,TRBD2,few,TRBV3-1,TGTGCCAGCAGCCAAGCCCGGGCTAGCGGTTACAATGAGCAGTTCTTC,CASSQARASGYNEQFF
TRBJ1-1,.,.,TRBV3-1,TGTGCCAGCAGCCAAGTCTTTTCCCGGGACACTAACACTGAAGCTTTCTTT,CASSQVFSRDTNTEAFF
TRBJ2-3,.,many,TRBV4-2,TGTGCCAGCAGCCAAGATACAACGGTCATCTTTAGCACAGATACGCAGTATTTT,CASSQDTTVIFSTDTQYF
TRBJ1-1,.,.,TRBV18,TGTGCCAGCTCACCACCGGTTCCTGCCACTGAAGCTTTCTTT,CASSPPVPATEAFF
TRBJ1-2,.,once,TRBV5-1,TGCGCCAGCAGCTTGGGGGCAGGGATCAACTATGGCTACACCTTC,CASSLGAGINYGYTF
TRBJ2-3,TRBD1,few,TRBV11-2,TGTGCCAGCAGTCGGACACCCTCACAGGGGCGAACGGGCACAGATACGCAGTATTTT,CASSRTPSQGRTGTDTQYF
TRBJ2-5,.,.,TRBV5-5,TGTGCCAGCAGCTTGAATCTCGCAGGGAGTGAGACCCAGTACTTC,CASSLNLAGSETQYF
TRBJ2-7,.,.,TRBV2,TGTGCCAGCAGTGAAGTTTCTGGGGACCCCTACGAGCAGTACTTC,CASSEVSGDPYEQYF
TRBJ1-4,.,.,TRBV7-9,TGTGCCAGCAGCCCTACGACGTGGGAAAAACTGTTTTTT,CASSPTTWEKLFF
TRBJ1-3,.,.,TRBV6-6,TGTGCCAGCACACAGGTCTCTGGAAACACCATATATTTT,CASTQVSGNTIYF
TRBJ2-5,.,.,TRBV2,TGTGCCAGCTACTTTGCAGAGACCCAGTACTTC,CASYFAETQYF
TRBJ2-7,TRBD2,.,TRBV20-1,TGCAGTGCTAGAGATGGAGGACTAGCGGGAGGGCCAGAGTACTTC,CSARDGGLAGGPEYF
TRBJ1-5,TRBD1,few,TRBV12-3/TRBV12-4,TGTGCCAGCGCTCACTCACAGGGGTTTGGCAATCAGCCCCAGCATTTT,CASAHSQGFGNQPQHF
TRBJ2-1,TRBD2,few,TRBV20-1,TGCAGTGCTAGGTTTCAGTTGGGACTAGCGGGAGGTCGAGGCAATGAGCAGTTCTTC,CSARFQLGLAGGRGNEQFF
TRBJ2-5,TRBD2,.,TRBV5-6,TGTGCCAGCAGCCACTTTTGGACTAGCGGGGGGCCAGGGGACCAAGAGACCCAGTACTTC,CASSHFWTSGGPGDQETQYF
TRBJ2-3,.,few,TRBV20-1,TGCAGTGCTAGAGTAGGGGGTGCCGATACGCAGTATTTT,CSARVGGADTQYF
TRBJ1-1,.,few,TRBV29-1,TGCAGCGTGAATGGGATCCCTGAAGCTTTCTTT,CSVNGIPEAFF
TRBJ2-1,TRBD2,.,TRBV2,TGTGCCAGCAGCGCTGCAGGACTAGCGAGGGGGCAGTTCTTC,CASSAAGLARGQFF
TRBJ1-3,TRBD1,many,TRBV12-3/TRBV12-4,TGTGCCAGCAGCGACCCGACAGGGCTCTCTGGAAACACCATATATTTT,CASSDPTGLSGNTIYF
TRBJ1-2,TRBD1,.,TRBV28,TGTGCCAGCACCCCGCCCCGGGACAGCTATGGCTACACCTTC,CASTPPRDSYGYTF
TRBJ2-5,.,.,TRBV20-1,TGCAGTGCAGTCGCGCTGGAGACCCAGTACTTC,CSAVALETQYF
TRBJ1-2,.,many,TRBV6-6,TGTGCCAGCAGCATACAGGGAGGGTATGGCTACACCTTC,CASSIQGGYGYTF
TRBJ2-7,TRBD1,.,TRBV20-1,TGCAGTGCTAGAGAACGGACAGGGGGTTTCTCCTACGAGCAGTACTTC,CSARERTGGFSYEQYF
TRBJ1-1,.,.,TRBV27,TGTGCCAGCAGTTTATCGCGTTCCAGGAACACTGAAGCTTTCTTT,CASSLSRSRNTEAFF
TRBJ1-4,TRBD1,few,TRBV12-3/TRBV12-4,TGTGCCAGCAAGCCGGGACAGGGTACCGAAAAACTGTTTTTT,CASKPGQGTEKLFF
TRBJ1-2,TRBD1,.,TRBV18,TGTGCCAGCACCCGGGACAGGGGTCCCTTGAACTATGGCTACACCTTC,CASTRDRGPLNYGYTF
TRBJ2-5,TRBD2,few,TRBV29-1,TGCAGCGTTGATATAGGGAGGGAGGTTATGGAGACCCAGTACTTC,CSVDIGREVMETQYF
TRBJ2-7,.,few,TRBV10-3,TGTGCCATCAGTGAGGGGCCAGGGGTATACGAGCAGTACTTC,CAISEGPGVYEQYF
TRBJ2-2,.,few,TRBV4-1,TGCGCCAGCAGCCACCCCAGATCGGTCCCTAGCGCGAACACCGGGGAGCTGTTTTTT,CASSHPRSVPSANTGELFF
TRBJ2-4,.,few,TRBV12-3/TRBV12-4,TGTGCCAGCAGTTTAGGAGGGCCGTCCAAAAACATTCAGTACTTC,CASSLGGPSKNIQYF
TRBJ2-5,TRBD2,.,TRBV15,TGTGCCACCAGCAGAGAGCTAGCGGGAGAGACCCAGTACTTC,CATSRELAGETQYF